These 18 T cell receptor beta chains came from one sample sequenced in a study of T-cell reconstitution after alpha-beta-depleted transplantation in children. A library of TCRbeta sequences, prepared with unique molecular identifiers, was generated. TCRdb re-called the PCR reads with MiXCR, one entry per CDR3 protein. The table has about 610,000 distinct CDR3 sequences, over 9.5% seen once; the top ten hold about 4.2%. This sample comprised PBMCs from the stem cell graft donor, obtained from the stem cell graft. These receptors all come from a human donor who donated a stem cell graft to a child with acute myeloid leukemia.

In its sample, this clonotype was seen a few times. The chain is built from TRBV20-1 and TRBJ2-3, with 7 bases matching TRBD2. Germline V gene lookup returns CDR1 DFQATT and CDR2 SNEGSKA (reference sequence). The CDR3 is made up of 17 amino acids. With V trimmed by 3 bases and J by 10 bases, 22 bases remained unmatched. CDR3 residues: CSASGGVDRGPTFPQYF. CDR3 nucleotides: TGCAGTGCTAGTGGGGGGGTCGATCGTGGTCCCACATTTCCGCAGTATTTT.

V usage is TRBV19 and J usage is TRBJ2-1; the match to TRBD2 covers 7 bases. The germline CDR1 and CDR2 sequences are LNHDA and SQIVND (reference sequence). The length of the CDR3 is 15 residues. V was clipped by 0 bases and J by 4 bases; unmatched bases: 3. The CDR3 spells CASSIEGGGYNEQFF. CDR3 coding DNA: TGTGCCAGTAGTATAGAGGGCGGGGGATACAATGAGCAGTTCTTC.

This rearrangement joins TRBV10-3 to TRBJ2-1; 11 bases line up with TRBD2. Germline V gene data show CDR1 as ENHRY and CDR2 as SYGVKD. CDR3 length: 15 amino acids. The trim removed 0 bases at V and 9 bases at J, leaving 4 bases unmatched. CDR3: CAISESTSGSVEQFF. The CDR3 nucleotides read TGTGCCATCAGTGAGTCTACTAGCGGGAGCGTTGAGCAGTTCTTC.

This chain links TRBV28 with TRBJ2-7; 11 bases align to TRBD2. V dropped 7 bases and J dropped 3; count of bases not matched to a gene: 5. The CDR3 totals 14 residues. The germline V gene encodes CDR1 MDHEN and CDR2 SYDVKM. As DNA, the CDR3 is TGTGCCAGCACTCTTACTAGCGGGGGCTACGAGCAGTACTTC. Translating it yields CASTLTSGGYEQYF.

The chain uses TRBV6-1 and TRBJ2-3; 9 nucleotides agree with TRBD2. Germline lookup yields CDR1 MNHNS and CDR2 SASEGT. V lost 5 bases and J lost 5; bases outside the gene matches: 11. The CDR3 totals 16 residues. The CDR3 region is CASSRGVAGVEDTQYF. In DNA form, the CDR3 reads TGTGCCAGCAGTAGGGGGGTAGCGGGAGTGGAAGATACGCAGTATTTT.

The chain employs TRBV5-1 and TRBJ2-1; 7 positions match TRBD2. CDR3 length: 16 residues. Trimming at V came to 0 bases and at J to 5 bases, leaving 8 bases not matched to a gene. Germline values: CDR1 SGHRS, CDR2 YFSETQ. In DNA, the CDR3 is TGCGCCAGCAGCTTGGGGCCCTCGAGCGGGAACAATGAGCAGTTCTTC. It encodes CASSLGPSSGNNEQFF. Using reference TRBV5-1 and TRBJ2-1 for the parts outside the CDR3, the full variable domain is KAGVTQTPRYLIKTRGQQVTLSCSPISGHRSVSWYQQTPGQGLQFLFEYFSETQRNKGNFPGRFSGRQFSNSRSEMNVSTLELGDSALYLCASSLGPSSGNNEQFFGPGTRLTVL.

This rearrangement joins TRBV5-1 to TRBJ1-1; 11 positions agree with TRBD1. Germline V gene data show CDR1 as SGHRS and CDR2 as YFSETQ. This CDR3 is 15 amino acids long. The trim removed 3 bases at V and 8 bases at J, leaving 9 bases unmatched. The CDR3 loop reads CASSSRDRGAQEAFF. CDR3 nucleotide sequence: TGCGCCAGCAGCTCCCGGGACAGGGGGGCTCAGGAAGCTTTCTTT.

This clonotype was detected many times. CDR3 bases: TGCAGTGCCAGTAGCGGCCGCAGCTCCTACAATGAGCAGTTCTTC. Its translation is CSASSGRSSYNEQFF. The V gene is TRBV20-1, the J gene TRBJ2-1, with D tentatively TRBD2 (6 bases). Trimming shortened V by 6 bases and J by 0 bases, and 15 bases separated the two germline ends. Looked up from germline, CDR1 is DFQATT and CDR2 is SNEGSKA (reference sequence). This CDR3 spans 15 amino acids.

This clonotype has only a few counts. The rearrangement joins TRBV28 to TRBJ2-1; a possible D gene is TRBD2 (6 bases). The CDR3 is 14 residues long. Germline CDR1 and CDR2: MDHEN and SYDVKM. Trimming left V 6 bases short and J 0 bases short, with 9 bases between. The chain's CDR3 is CASRRESSYNEQFF. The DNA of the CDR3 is TGTGCCAGCAGGCGGGAAAGCTCCTACAATGAGCAGTTCTTC.

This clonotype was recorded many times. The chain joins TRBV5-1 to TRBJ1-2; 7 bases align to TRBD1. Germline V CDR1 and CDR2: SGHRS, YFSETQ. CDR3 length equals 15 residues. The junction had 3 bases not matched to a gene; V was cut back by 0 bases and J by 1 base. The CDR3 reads CASSLGDSINYGYTF. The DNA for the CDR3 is TGCGCCAGCAGCTTGGGGGACAGCATTAACTATGGCTACACCTTC. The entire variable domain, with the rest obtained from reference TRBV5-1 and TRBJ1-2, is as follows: KAGVTQTPRYLIKTRGQQVTLSCSPISGHRSVSWYQQTPGQGLQFLFEYFSETQRNKGNFPGRFSGRQFSNSRSEMNVSTLELGDSALYLCASSLGDSINYGYTFGSGTRLTVV.

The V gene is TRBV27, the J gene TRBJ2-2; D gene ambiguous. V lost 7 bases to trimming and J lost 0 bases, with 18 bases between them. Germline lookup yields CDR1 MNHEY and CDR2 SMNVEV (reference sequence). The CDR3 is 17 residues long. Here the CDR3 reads CASMQRVWASNTGELFF. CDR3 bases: TGTGCCAGCATGCAAAGAGTTTGGGCCTCGAACACCGGGGAGCTGTTTTTT.

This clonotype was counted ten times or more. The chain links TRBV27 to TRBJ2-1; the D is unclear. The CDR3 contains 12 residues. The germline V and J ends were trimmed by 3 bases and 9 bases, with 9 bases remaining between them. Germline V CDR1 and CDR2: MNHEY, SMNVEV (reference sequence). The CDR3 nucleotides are TGTGCCAGCAGTTTTACGGGCTCTGAGCAGTTCTTC. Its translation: CASSFTGSEQFF.

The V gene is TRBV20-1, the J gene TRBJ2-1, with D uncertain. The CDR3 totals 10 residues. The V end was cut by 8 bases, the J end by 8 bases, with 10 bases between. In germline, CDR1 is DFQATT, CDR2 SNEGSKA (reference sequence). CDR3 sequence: CSPRTDEQFF. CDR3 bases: TGCAGTCCCCGGACGGATGAGCAGTTCTTC.

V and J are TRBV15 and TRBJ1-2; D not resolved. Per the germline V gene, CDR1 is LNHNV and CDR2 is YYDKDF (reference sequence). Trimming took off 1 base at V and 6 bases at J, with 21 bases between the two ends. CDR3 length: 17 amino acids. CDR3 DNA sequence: TGTGCCACCAGCAGAGCAATTCGGACCGGGGATGGGAATGGCTACACCTTC. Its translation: CATSRAIRTGDGNGYTF.

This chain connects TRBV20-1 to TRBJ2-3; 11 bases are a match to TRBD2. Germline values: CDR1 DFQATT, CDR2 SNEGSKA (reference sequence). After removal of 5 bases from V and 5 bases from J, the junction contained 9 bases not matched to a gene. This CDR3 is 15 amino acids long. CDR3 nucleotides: TGCAGTGCTCCCCGTCGGCTAGCGGGAGGAGATACGCAGTATTTT. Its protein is CSAPRRLAGGDTQYF.

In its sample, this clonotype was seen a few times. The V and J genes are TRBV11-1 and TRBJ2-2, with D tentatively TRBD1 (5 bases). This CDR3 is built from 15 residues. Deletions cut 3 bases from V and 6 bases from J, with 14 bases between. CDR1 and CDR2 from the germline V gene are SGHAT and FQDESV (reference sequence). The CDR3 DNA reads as TGTGCCAGCAGCTTGGTCCTAGGGGTCCCCGGGGAGCTGTTTTTT. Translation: CASSLVLGVPGELFF.

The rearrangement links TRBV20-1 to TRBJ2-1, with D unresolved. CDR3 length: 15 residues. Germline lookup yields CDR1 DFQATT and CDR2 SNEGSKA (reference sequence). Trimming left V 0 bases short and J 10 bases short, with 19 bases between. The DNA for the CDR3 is TGCAGTGCTAGAGAGATTAAATCCGAAACCTCCGAGCAGTTCTTC. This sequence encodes CSAREIKSETSEQFF.

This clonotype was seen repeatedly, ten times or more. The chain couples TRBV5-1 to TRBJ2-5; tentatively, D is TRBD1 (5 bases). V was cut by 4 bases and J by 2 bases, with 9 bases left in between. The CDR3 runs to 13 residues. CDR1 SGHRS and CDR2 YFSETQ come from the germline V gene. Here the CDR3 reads CASSLQGQETQYF. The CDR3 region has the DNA TGCGCCAGCAGCCTCCAGGGTCAAGAGACCCAGTACTTC.